Following are 3 T cell receptor beta chains from one sample sequenced in a study of blood T cell repertoires in COVID-19. The table came from immunoSEQ multiplex PCR; TCRdb's copy has only in-frame clones and leaves some out. The data show some 94,000 clones, with roughly 89% seen just once and less than 2% held by the top ten. The specimen was peripheral blood. All receptors derive from a man aged 65-85 years with active or convalescent COVID-19.

This clone was seen just once. The V and J genes are TRBV6-1 and TRBJ2-7; D is possibly TRBD1 (6 bases). Looked up from germline, CDR1 is MNHNS and CDR2 is SASEGT. The CDR3 contains 16 residues. V lost 4 bases to trimming and J lost 3 bases, with 19 bases between them. CDR3 sequence (DNA): TGTGCCAGCAGTGCCAACAGGGTGGGGGTTGGCTACGAGCAGTACTTC. It is translated as CASSANRVGVGYEQYF.

The chain couples TRBV9 to TRBJ1-5; 7 bases map to TRBD1. The germline V gene has CDR1 SGDLS and CDR2 YYNGEE. The trim removed 0 bases at V and 6 bases at J, leaving 3 bases unmatched. The CDR3 extends over 14 amino acids. The CDR3 spells CASSVEGGGQPQHF. The CDR3 DNA is TGTGCCAGCAGCGTAGAAGGGGGCGGTCAGCCCCAGCATTTT.

This chain joins TRBV6-1 and TRBJ1-5; possible D gene TRBD1, 6 bases. The CDR3 has 14 amino acids. The germline V and J ends were trimmed by 0 bases and 7 bases, with 10 bases remaining between them. CDR1 and CDR2 from the germline V gene are MNHNS and SASEGT. CDR3 residues: CASSEATGGQPQHF. CDR3 nucleotide sequence: TGTGCCAGCAGTGAAGCGACAGGTGGGCAGCCCCAGCATTTT.